The sequence of this T cell receptor (beta chain) was determined in a study of CD8 T cells in Susac syndrome. This clonotype has a handful of counts. Between the trimmed V and J ends, which lost 4 bases and 2 bases, there was a span of 9 bases. This CDR3 comprises 12 residues. Germline V gene lookup returns CDR1 GTSNPN and CDR2 SVGIG (reference sequence). The T cells that were sequenced for TCR beta were CD8+ and CD4+ cells from blood. In Susac syndrome patients, recently defined diagnostic criteria for definite or probable disease were met. Negative magnetic isolation gave CD8+ and CD4+ cells; FACS enriched CD8+ TEMRA. RNA was extracted with the RNeasy kit, and a quantity of 0.5 to 1 ug was reverse transcribed using random hexamers. The authors amplified TCR beta CDR3 across 54 Vbeta and 13 Jbeta using immunoSEQ multiplex PCR. TCRdb reanalysed the immunoSEQ multiplex PCR reads using MiXCR and keeps one entry per CDR3 protein. Of some 200,000 distinct CDR3 sequences in the sample, 90% to 96% are singletons; the top ten hold around 0.1%.

The chain recombines TRBV30 with TRBJ2-7; D not certain. The receptor was derived from a human donor with Susac syndrome. Source material: CD4+ T cells from PBMCs. CDR3 protein: CAWTAGPYEQYF. DNA of the CDR3: TGTGCCTGGACGGCTGGTCCCTACGAGCAGTACTTC.